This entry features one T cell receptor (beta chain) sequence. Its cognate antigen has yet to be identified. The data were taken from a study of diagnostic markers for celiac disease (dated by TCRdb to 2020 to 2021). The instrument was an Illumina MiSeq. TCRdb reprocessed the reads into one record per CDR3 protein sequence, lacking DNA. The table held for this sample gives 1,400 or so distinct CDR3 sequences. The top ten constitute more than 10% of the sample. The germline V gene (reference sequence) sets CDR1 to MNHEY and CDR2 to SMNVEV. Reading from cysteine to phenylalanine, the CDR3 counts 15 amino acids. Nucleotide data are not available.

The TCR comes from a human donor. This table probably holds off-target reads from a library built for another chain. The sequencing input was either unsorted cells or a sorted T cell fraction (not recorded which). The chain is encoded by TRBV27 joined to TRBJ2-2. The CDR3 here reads CASSLLSGKNGELFF.